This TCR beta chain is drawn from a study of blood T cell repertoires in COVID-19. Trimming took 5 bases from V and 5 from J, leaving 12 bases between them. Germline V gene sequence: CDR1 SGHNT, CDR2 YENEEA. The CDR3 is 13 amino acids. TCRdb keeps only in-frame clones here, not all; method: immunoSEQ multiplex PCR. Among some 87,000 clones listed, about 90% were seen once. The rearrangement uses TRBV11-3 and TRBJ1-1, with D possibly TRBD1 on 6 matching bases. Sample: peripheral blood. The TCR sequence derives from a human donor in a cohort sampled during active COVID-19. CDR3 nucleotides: TGTGCCAGCAGCGCAACAGGGATGACTGAAGCTTTCTTT. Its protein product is CASSATGMTEAFF.